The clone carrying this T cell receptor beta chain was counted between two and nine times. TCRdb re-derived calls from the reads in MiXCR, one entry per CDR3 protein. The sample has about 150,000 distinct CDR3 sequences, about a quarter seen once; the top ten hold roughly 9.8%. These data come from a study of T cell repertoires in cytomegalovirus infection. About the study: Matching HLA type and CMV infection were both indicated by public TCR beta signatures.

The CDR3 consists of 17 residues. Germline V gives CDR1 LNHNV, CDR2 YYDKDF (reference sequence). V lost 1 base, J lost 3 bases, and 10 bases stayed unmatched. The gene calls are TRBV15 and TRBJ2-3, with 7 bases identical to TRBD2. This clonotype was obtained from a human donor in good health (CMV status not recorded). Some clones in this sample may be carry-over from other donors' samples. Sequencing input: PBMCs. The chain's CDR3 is CATSRGIGGSRTDTQYF. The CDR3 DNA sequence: TGTGCCACCAGCAGAGGTATAGGCGGGAGCAGGACAGATACGCAGTATTTT.